The 12 T cell receptor beta chains in this list originate from one sample, sequenced in a study of T cell responses to AZD1222 COVID-19 vaccine. The repertoire was sequenced with immunoSEQ multiplex PCR; TCRdb's copy has only in-frame clones and lacks some. The table has some 150,000 clones, roughly nine tenths seen once. The sample in question was peripheral blood, obtained on day 0 of MenACWY control vaccination. The receptors stem from an adult in good health.

The gene calls are TRBV21-1 and TRBJ2-1; the DNA was not used to check the table's D call, TRBD2. TRBV21-1 corresponds to a pseudogene. There are 14 residues in the CDR3. CDR3 loop: CASSNGIGEDEQFF. The CDR3 nucleotides read TGTGCCAGCAGCAACGGGATAGGGGAGGATGAGCAGTTCTTC.

The gene calls are TRBV13 and TRBJ2-7, with TRBD2 matching over 16 bases. After removal of 4 bases from V and 5 bases from J, the junction contained 8 bases not matched to a gene. Germline CDR1 PRHDT, CDR2 FYEKMQ (reference sequence). CDR3 length: 17 amino acids. Written as DNA, the CDR3 is TGTGCCAGCAGCTCCCCCGGGACTAGCGGGGGGGTCCACGAGCAGTACTTC. It encodes CASSSPGTSGGVHEQYF.

The V call is TRBV10-3, the J call TRBJ2-1; D unresolved. Trimming left V 8 bases short and J 4 bases short, with 18 bases between. Germline CDR1 ENHRY, CDR2 SYGVKD. The CDR3 loop spans 15 amino acids. In DNA, the CDR3 is TGTGCCATCTCGCCCCCGGCGGCGGTATACAATGAGCAGTTCTTC. It codes for CAISPPAAVYNEQFF.

There are a few counts of this clone. The chain combines TRBV3-1 (or the pseudogene TRBV3-2) with TRBJ1-5; D gene uncertain. This CDR3 has 15 residues. The V end was cut by 4 bases, the J end by 1 base, with 11 bases between. CDR1 LGHDT and CDR2 YNNKEL come from the germline V gene (reference sequence). The DNA for the CDR3 is TGTGCCAGCAGCCCCGACGGGTCGAGCAATCAGCCCCAGCATTTT. This encodes CASSPDGSSNQPQHF.

The chain carries TRBV30 and TRBJ1-2, with D maybe TRBD1 (5 bases). This CDR3 contains 13 residues. V gave up 0 bases and J gave up 7 bases, with 12 bases separating them. Per germline, CDR1 GTSNPN and CDR2 SVGIG (reference sequence). CDR3 residues: CAWSVGAGLGYTF. The CDR3 nucleotides are TGTGCCTGGAGTGTAGGGGCAGGGCTTGGCTACACCTTC.

The V call is TRBV6-1, the J call TRBJ1-5, with D perhaps matching TRBD1 (6 bases). V lost 0 bases and J lost 3, with 12 bases in between. The CDR3 sequence is 16 residues long. Germline V gives CDR1 MNHNS, CDR2 SASEGT. The CDR3 reads CASSEAGGGYNQPQHF. CDR3 DNA: TGTGCCAGCAGTGAAGCAGGGGGAGGTTACAATCAGCCCCAGCATTTT.

The V and J genes are TRBV19 and TRBJ1-3; D is perhaps TRBD1 (5 bases). The germline gives CDR1 LNHDA, CDR2 SQIVND (reference sequence). The V end lost 10 bases, the J end lost 2 bases, and 9 bases lay between the germline ends. This CDR3 contains 12 residues. CDR3 nucleotide sequence: TGTGCCACGGGGCGAACTGGAAACACCATATATTTT. Protein: CATGRTGNTIYF. Full variable domain (rest looked up from reference TRBV19 and TRBJ1-3): DGGITQSPKYLFRKEGQNVTLSCEQNLNHDAMYWYRQDPGQGLRLIYYSQIVNDFQKGDIAEGYSVSREKKESFPLTVTSAQKNPTAFYLCATGRTGNTIYFGEGSWLTVV.

V gene TRBV10-3 combines with J gene TRBJ2-5; a possible D gene is TRBD2 (6 bases). The CDR3 is 16 amino acids. Germline-derived CDR1 and CDR2 are ENHRY and SYGVKD. V lost 3 bases and J 2 bases, leaving 16 bases between the germline ends. The CDR3, as DNA: TGTGCCATCAGTGATAATAGGGCGGGGAGTCAAGAGACCCAGTACTTC. Translation gives CAISDNRAGSQETQYF.

V and J are TRBV10-3 and TRBJ2-7, with D possibly being TRBD2 (5 bases). The CDR3 is 11 amino acids. Germline V gene lookup returns CDR1 ENHRY and CDR2 SYGVKD. Trimming left V 8 bases short and J 0 bases short, with 5 bases between. The CDR3, as DNA: TGTGCCATCGGGAGCTCCTACGAGCAGTACTTC. It yields the protein CAIGSSYEQYF.

The rearrangement links TRBV13 to TRBJ1-2; D perhaps matches TRBD1 (6 bases). Germline CDR1 PRHDT, CDR2 FYEKMQ (reference sequence). This CDR3 is built from 12 residues. Trimming took 9 bases from V and 2 from J, leaving 10 bases between them. The CDR3 loop reads CASQGRNYGYTF. The CDR3 DNA follows: TGTGCCAGTCAGGGGAGGAACTATGGCTACACCTTC.

This sequence joins TRBV3-1 (or the pseudogene TRBV3-2) and TRBJ1-6; D not certain. Trimming removed 0 bases at V and 9 bases at J, with 3 bases between. There are 12 residues in the CDR3. CDR1 is LGHDT, CDR2 YNNKEL, per germline (reference sequence). The DNA for the CDR3 is TGTGCCAGCAGCCAAGACGGTTCACCCCTCCACTTT. Its translation: CASSQDGSPLHF.

This chain uses TRBV13 with TRBJ2-4; 9 bases map to TRBD2. The junction had 4 bases not matched to a gene; V was cut back by 0 bases and J by 4 bases. The CDR3 is made up of 16 amino acids. From germline, CDR1 is PRHDT and CDR2 FYEKMQ (reference sequence). The CDR3 is CASSLGLTSGKNIQYF. The CDR3 DNA follows: TGTGCCAGCAGCTTAGGATTGACTAGCGGTAAAAACATTCAGTACTTC.